This TCR beta chain originates from a study of CD8 T cells in Susac syndrome. About 0.5 to 1 ug RNA was reverse transcribed with random hexamers. One entry per CDR3 protein results from TCRdb running MiXCR on the immunoSEQ multiplex PCR reads. Here the sample spans 180,000 or so distinct CDR3 sequences, around 94% being singletons. TEMRA cells were FACS-enriched, with CD8+ and CD4+ T cells isolated negatively. This clonotype was picked up a small number of times. This clonotype was sampled from a human donor in good health. The source material was CD4+ T cells from PBMCs.

The CDR3 loop is CASSQGPNEQFF. CDR3 in DNA: TGTGCCAGCTCACAAGGGCCCAATGAGCAGTTCTTC. V usage is TRBV7-3 and J usage is TRBJ2-1; D not certain. This CDR3 region has 12 residues. Germline V gene sequence: CDR1 SGHTA, CDR2 FQGTGA. V lost 8 bases, J lost 6 bases, and 11 bases lay in between.